The next 23 T cell receptor beta chains were all read from a single sample in a study of molecular identifiers for immune sequencing clone quantification. TCRdb itself ran the PCR reads through MiXCR, one entry per CDR3 protein. This sample has fewer than 350,000 distinct CDR3 sequences; roughly 23% occur once, and the top ten carry 0.81%. Sequenced: naive CD8+ T cells from blood, with Jurkat cell RNA spiked in. Described subset: FACS-sorted CD8+CD4-CCR7+CD45RA+ naive T cells. Every receptor here comes from a human donor in good health. Some libraries in this study had Jurkat cell RNA spiked in.

Turning to this clonotype: This clone may be a read error of a much larger clone one base away. The chain is built from TRBV5-5 and TRBJ2-1, with TRBD2 matching 7 bases. The CDR3 has 17 residues. Germline CDR1 SGHKS, CDR2 YYEKEE (reference sequence). The CDR3 coding sequence is TGTGCCAGCAGACCCGGACTAGAGGGCCCCTCCTACAATGAGCAGCTCTTC. It encodes CASRPGLEGPSYNEQLF.

With respect to this clonotype: A much larger clone lies a single base off, so this may be a read error. The J gene is TRBJ1-1, the V gene TRBV20-1; D not resolved. Trimming cost V 6 bases and J 0 bases, with 14 bases left between them. The CDR3 consists of 14 residues. The germline V gene has CDR1 DFQATT and CDR2 SNEGSKA (reference sequence). CDR3 loop: CSARFGQMNTEAFF. The DNA for the CDR3 is TGCAGTGCCAGATTCGGGCAGATGAACACTGAAGCTTTCTTT.

This clonotype was seen repeatedly, ten times or more. Written as DNA, the CDR3 is TGTGCCAGCAGCTCCACTAGCGGGCTGCCCGGGGAGCTGTTTTTT. It is translated as CASSSTSGLPGELFF. J is TRBJ2-2 and V is TRBV7-9; 9 bases align to TRBD2. The CDR3 covers 15 residues. Trimming cost V 4 bases and J 6 bases; bases outside gene matches: 6. Germline V gene data show CDR1 as SEHNR and CDR2 as FQNEAQ (reference sequence).

This sequence joins TRBV29-1 and TRBJ2-7, with a weak D call TRBD2 (6 bases). Germline CDR1 is SQVTM and CDR2 is ANQGSEA. Trimming pared 1 base from V and 1 base from J, leaving 11 bases between. The CDR3 is 14 amino acids. The CDR3 is CSVEGGVGSYEQYF. For the CDR3, the DNA is TGCAGCGTTGAAGGCGGGGTCGGATCCTACGAGCAGTACTTC.

This clonotype was recorded many times. DNA of the CDR3: TGTGCCAGCAGCCGAGGACAGGGAGTAAACACTGAAGCTTTCTTT. As protein: CASSRGQGVNTEAFF. This chain uses TRBV11-2 with TRBJ1-1; the match to TRBD1 covers 8 bases. V dropped 5 bases and J dropped 2; count of bases not matched to a gene: 7. The CDR3 has 15 amino acids. Germline V gives CDR1 SGHAT, CDR2 FQNNGV.

Comment on this clonotype: A much bigger clone sits one base away, suggesting this may be a read error. The chain has TRBV7-9 and TRBJ2-1; TRBD2 is a possible D gene (6 bases). Per the germline V gene, CDR1 is SEHNR and CDR2 is FQNEAQ (reference sequence). Trimming removed 2 bases from V and 0 bases from J, with 14 bases in between. The CDR3 has 17 residues. The CDR3 region has the DNA TGTGCCAGCAGCTTAAACCCCGGGACTGGCTCCTACAATGAGCAGTTCTTC. As protein: CASSLNPGTGSYNEQFF.

Concerning this clonotype itself: Possible read error: a much larger clone is one base away. A read error is likely, as this CDR3 ends without the conserved phenylalanine or tryptophan. The rearrangement links TRBV14 to TRBJ1-2; D call uncertain. The CDR3 extends over 15 amino acids. The V gene's germline CDR1 is SGHDN and CDR2 FVKESK. V shed 0 bases and J shed 4 bases, with 12 bases lying between them. CDR3 sequence reads: CASSQEGQSFYGYTL. DNA of the CDR3: TGTGCCAGCAGCCAAGAGGGTCAATCCTTCTATGGCTACACCCTC.

J is TRBJ2-3 and V is TRBV3-1, with TRBD2 identical over 12 bases. The CDR3 runs to 15 residues. V gave up 4 bases and J gave up 5 bases; unmatched junction bases: 4. Germline CDR1 and CDR2: LGHDT and YNNKEL (reference sequence). In DNA form, the CDR3 reads TGTGCCAGCAGCCCCCCGGGACTAGCGGGAGATACGCAGTATTTT. It yields the protein CASSPPGLAGDTQYF.

This clonotype showed up many times. The V and J genes are TRBV7-9 and TRBJ2-3, with 9 positions matching TRBD1. The germline V gene has CDR1 SEHNR and CDR2 FQNEAQ (reference sequence). The V and J ends lost 4 bases and 7 bases, in that order; junction bases with no gene match: 6. There are 14 residues in the CDR3. CDR3 nucleotides: TGTGCCAGCAGCTCCGGACAGGGGACGAATACGCAGTATTTT. Translated: CASSSGQGTNTQYF.

There are many counts of this clonotype. CDR3 residues: CASSEGWSYEQYF. The DNA of the CDR3 is TGTGCCAGCAGTGAAGGCTGGTCCTACGAGCAGTACTTC. This chain uses TRBV6-1 with TRBJ2-7; D call uncertain. V dropped 1 base and J dropped 1 base, with 5 bases sitting between them. The V gene's germline CDR1 is MNHNS and CDR2 SASEGT. This CDR3 contains 13 residues.

This clonotype was detected ten times or more. This rearrangement joins TRBV12-3 or TRBV12-4 to TRBJ1-2; D is perhaps TRBD1 (5 bases). This CDR3 is built from 11 residues. V gave up 5 bases and J gave up 9 bases, with 10 bases separating them. The DNA for the CDR3 is TGTGCCAGCAGTCTGGGGGTCCGCTACACCTTC. It is translated as CASSLGVRYTF.

The sample holds a few counts of this clonotype. J is TRBJ2-5 and V is TRBV4-2; no reliable D call. The length of the CDR3 is 16 residues. The ends were cut back, 0 bases at V and 1 base at J, with 12 bases in the middle. Germline values: CDR1 LGHNA, CDR2 YNFKEQ. CDR3 sequence: CASSQEFSRFQETQYF. In nucleotides, the CDR3 is TGTGCCAGCAGCCAAGAATTTAGCAGATTCCAAGAGACCCAGTACTTC.

Of note for this clonotype: Just one base apart from a much larger clone, this may be a read error. V gene TRBV27 combines with J gene TRBJ2-7; TRBD2 agrees at 7 bases. CDR1 and CDR2 from the germline V gene are MNHEY and SMNVEV (reference sequence). The CDR3 extends over 16 amino acids. Trimming cost V 2 bases and J 3 bases; bases outside gene matches: 10. The CDR3 bases are TGTGCCAGCAGTTTAATGGGCCCCTCGGGAGGCTACGAGCAGTACTTC. Translated: CASSLMGPSGGYEQYF.

This clonotype was detected many times. J is TRBJ2-3 and V is TRBV7-9; D could derive from TRBD1 or TRBD2 (5 bases each). The CDR3 runs to 16 residues. Germline-derived CDR1 and CDR2 are SEHNR and FQNEAQ (reference sequence). V shed 1 base and J shed 2 bases, with 13 bases lying between them. The CDR3 sequence: CASSLDPGPYTDTQYF. In DNA form, the CDR3 reads TGTGCCAGCAGCTTAGACCCGGGACCCTACACAGATACGCAGTATTTT.

This clonotype was seen ten or more times. The V gene is TRBV7-9, the J gene TRBJ2-2; D assignment may be TRBD1 or TRBD2 (5 bases each). The CDR3 has 15 residues. Per germline, CDR1 SEHNR and CDR2 FQNEAQ (reference sequence). Trimming removed 1 base at V and 4 bases at J, with 10 bases between. CDR3 DNA sequence: TGTGCCAGCAGCTTAGAACCGGGACGCACCGGGGAGCTGTTTTTT. Encoded protein: CASSLEPGRTGELFF.

This clonotype was observed at least ten times. The chain recombines TRBV7-9 with TRBJ2-5; D is tentatively TRBD1 or TRBD2 (5 bases each). Germline CDR1 SEHNR, CDR2 FQNEAQ (reference sequence). V was shortened by 7 bases and J by 1 base, with 10 bases between the two germline ends. The CDR3 is made up of 13 amino acids. The CDR3 coding sequence is TGTGCCAGCACCCGGGACGGCCAAGAGACCCAGTACTTC. Encoded protein: CASTRDGQETQYF.

As regards this clonotype: With a much larger clone just one base away, this may be a read error. The chain is built from TRBV29-1 and TRBJ1-3; D remains ambiguous. V shed 7 bases and J shed 4 bases, with 11 bases lying between them. Germline assignment: CDR1 SQVTM and CDR2 ANQGSEA. The CDR3 is 12 residues long. The CDR3 DNA sequence: TGCAGCGCTGCATCGGGCGGAAACACCATATATTTT. Amino acids: CSAASGGNTIYF.

The genes are TRBV27 and TRBJ2-3, with D tentatively TRBD1 or TRBD2 (5 bases each). V gave up 5 bases and J gave up 6 bases, with 12 bases separating them. The V gene's germline CDR1 is MNHEY and CDR2 SMNVEV (reference sequence). CDR3 size: 13 residues. The CDR3 protein is CASSMAGSDTQYF. The DNA for the CDR3 is TGTGCCAGCAGTATGGCAGGGAGTGATACGCAGTATTTT.

The chain carries TRBV20-1 and TRBJ2-3; 8 bases map to TRBD2. J gave up 0 bases and V 5 bases, and 7 bases lay outside the gene matches. Germline V gene lookup returns CDR1 DFQATT and CDR2 SNEGSKA (reference sequence). The CDR3 loop spans 15 amino acids. CDR3 DNA: TGCAGTGCTCCTACACTAGCGGAGAGCACAGATACGCAGTATTTT. Translating it yields CSAPTLAESTDTQYF.

This clonotype was counted ten times or more. V usage is TRBV7-6 and J usage is TRBJ2-5; D remains unclear. The V and J ends lost 5 bases and 5 bases respectively, with 18 bases between them. Germline V CDR1 and CDR2: SGHVS, FNYEAQ. The CDR3 consists of 15 residues. This chain's CDR3 is CASSTIGVSKETQYF. The CDR3 coding sequence is TGTGCCAGCAGCACAATTGGGGTCTCCAAGGAGACCCAGTACTTC.

This clonotype came up many times. The chain joins TRBV7-2 to TRBJ2-5, with 9 bases aligning to TRBD2. V was clipped by 1 base and J by 1 base; unmatched bases: 7. There are 17 residues in the CDR3. CDR1 and CDR2 from the germline V gene are SGHTA and FQGNSA. CDR3 sequence reads: CASSLVWAGGIQETQYF. In DNA, the CDR3 is TGTGCCAGCAGCTTAGTTTGGGCGGGGGGGATCCAAGAGACCCAGTACTTC.

This clonotype was seen many times. The rearrangement links TRBV7-9 to TRBJ1-5, with D possibly TRBD1 on 6 matching bases. Germline assignment: CDR1 SEHNR and CDR2 FQNEAQ (reference sequence). V gave up 6 bases and J gave up 3 bases, with 18 bases separating them. CDR3 length: 16 amino acids. The CDR3 DNA is TGTGCCAGCAGTCACACCGCGGGACACATCAATCAGCCCCAGCATTTT. Its protein is CASSHTAGHINQPQHF. Combining the CDR3 with reference TRBV7-9 and TRBJ1-5 gives the whole variable domain DTGVSQNPRHKITKRGQNVTFRCDPISEHNRLYWYRQTLGQGPEFLTYFQNEAQLEKSRLLSDRFSAERPKGSFSTLEIQRTEQGDSAMYLCASSHTAGHINQPQHFGDGTRLSIL.

Notes on this clonotype: This sequence may be a read error, since a much larger clone differs from it by one base. The chain uses TRBV7-9 and TRBJ2-2, with D perhaps being TRBD1 or TRBD2 (5 bases each). This CDR3 is built from 15 residues. Per the germline V gene, CDR1 is SEHNR and CDR2 is FQNEAQ (reference sequence). The CDR3 spells CASSRTPGNSGEPFF. The CDR3 DNA is TGTGCCAGCAGTCGGACCCCAGGGAACTCCGGGGAGCCGTTTTTT.